Each of the 13 T cell receptor beta chains below was sequenced from the same sample in a study of T cell repertoires in cytomegalovirus infection (dated by TCRdb to the late 2010s). According to the study, the label for this sample's treatment or condition signals: in vitro stimulation with specific CMV peptide epitopes to enrich CMV-specific T cells. These receptors' targets are unknown. These reads were obtained on an Illumina HiSeq 1500. TCRdb trimmed the raw reads at Q25, called clones with MiXCR and kept productive beta chains. One record per CDR3 amino acid sequence lists the most common genes and DNA. Across this sample there are tens of thousands of distinct CDR3 sequences, with around 20% seen only once. More than 65% of the sample rests with the top ten. Sequencing used CD8+ T cells from cultured PBMCs, obtained from culture after CMV antigen stimulation. These receptors originate from a human donor in good health (CMV status not recorded). Some clones in this sample may be carry-over from other donors' samples.

This clonotype showed up just a few times. The chain is built from TRBV7-9 and TRBJ1-5; a weak D match, TRBD1 (6 bases). The CDR3 is 15 residues long. V lost 5 bases, J lost 3 bases, and 14 bases lay in between. Per germline, CDR1 SEHNR and CDR2 FQNEAQ (reference sequence). The CDR3 DNA is TGTGCCAGCAGCGGGAGGGACATAATCAATCAGCCCCAGCATTTT. Translated: CASSGRDIINQPQHF.

This rearrangement joins TRBV7-8 to TRBJ1-5, with TRBD1 as a possible D gene (5 bases). V was clipped by 5 bases and J by 6 bases, with 14 bases between them. Germline V gene data show CDR1 as SGHVS and CDR2 as FQNEAQ. This CDR3 comprises 14 residues. The CDR3 loop reads CASSPEGMGQPQHF. The CDR3 nucleotides are TGTGCCAGCAGCCCAGAGGGGATGGGTCAGCCCCAGCATTTT.

The chain couples TRBV7-2 to TRBJ1-2, with 8 nucleotides matching TRBD1. The CDR3 covers 14 residues. With V trimmed by 7 bases and J by 4 bases, 8 bases remained unmatched. From germline, CDR1 is SGHTA and CDR2 FQGNSA. The CDR3 region is CASTFSGQVYGYTF. CDR3 DNA: TGTGCCAGCACCTTCTCGGGACAGGTCTATGGCTACACCTTC.

This clonotype was observed a handful of times. This sequence joins TRBV7-2 and TRBJ1-2; 9 bases are a match to TRBD1. Losses at the gene ends were 3 bases for V and 4 bases for J; bases not matched to a gene: 6. CDR3 length: 15 residues. Germline CDR1 and CDR2: SGHTA and FQGNSA. In nucleotides, the CDR3 is TGTGCCAGCAGCTTCCCGGGACAGGGAATCTATGGCTACACCTTC. It encodes CASSFPGQGIYGYTF.

V gene TRBV12-3 or TRBV12-4 combines with J gene TRBJ2-2; D is uncertain. With 6 bases removed from V and 1 base from J, the gap between germline ends came to 6 bases. The CDR3 covers 13 residues. The CDR3 is CASRPGNTGELFF. The DNA for the CDR3 is TGTGCCAGCAGACCAGGGAACACCGGGGAGCTGTTTTTT.

The chain carries TRBV7-8 and TRBJ1-4; D is undetermined. Germline V CDR1 and CDR2: SGHVS, FQNEAQ. Trimming pared 10 bases from V and 5 bases from J, leaving 5 bases between. This CDR3 is built from 10 residues. CDR3 coding DNA: TGTGCCACCCTAAATGAAAAACTGTTTTTT. Translated: CATLNEKLFF. Full variable domain (rest looked up from reference TRBV7-8 and TRBJ1-4): GAGVSQSPRYKVAKRGQDVALRCDPISGHVSLFWYQQALGQGPEFLTYFQNEAQLDKSGLPSDRFFAERPEGSVSTLKIQRTQQEDSAVYLCATLNEKLFFGSGTQLSVL.

This clonotype was counted ten times or more. The V gene is TRBV7-9, the J gene TRBJ2-7; 7 positions match TRBD1. This CDR3 is built from 15 residues. Germline CDR1 reads SEHNR; CDR2 reads FQNEAQ (reference sequence). Trimming took 6 bases from V and 4 from J; bases not matched to a gene: 12. CDR3 nucleotide sequence: TGTGCCAGCAGGGGACCCGGGACAGAGCCTTACGAGCAGTACTTC. The encoded protein is CASRGPGTEPYEQYF. Filled out from reference TRBV7-9 and TRBJ2-7, the complete variable domain reads DTGVSQNPRHKITKRGQNVTFRCDPISEHNRLYWYRQTLGQGPEFLTYFQNEAQLEKSRLLSDRFSAERPKGSFSTLEIQRTEQGDSAMYLCASRGPGTEPYEQYFGPGTRLTVT.

CDR3 residues: CASSWRDTPYEQYF. CDR3 in DNA: TGTGCCAGCAGCTGGCGGGACACCCCCTACGAGCAGTACTTC. The rearrangement links TRBV7-9 to TRBJ2-7; D may correspond to TRBD1 or TRBD2 (6 bases each). Germline V gene lookup returns CDR1 SEHNR and CDR2 FQNEAQ (reference sequence). V was shortened by 4 bases and J by 2 bases, with 12 bases between the two germline ends. The CDR3 sequence is 14 residues long.

This clonotype has more than one count but fewer than ten. The V and J genes are TRBV6-2 or TRBV6-3 and TRBJ1-2; 8 positions match TRBD1. Trimming at V came to 8 bases and at J to 4 bases, leaving 6 bases not matched to a gene. There are 13 residues in the CDR3. Per germline, CDR1 MNHEY and CDR2 SVGEGT. For the CDR3, the DNA is TGTGCCAGCCGGGACAGGACCTTCTATGGCTACACCTTC. Translating gives CASRDRTFYGYTF.

In its sample, this clonotype was seen a few times. The chain uses TRBV3-1 and TRBJ2-7; D gene unclear. The germline V gene has CDR1 LGHDT and CDR2 YNNKEL (reference sequence). Trimming removed 0 bases from V and 2 bases from J, with 11 bases in between. CDR3 length: 15 residues. Here the CDR3 DNA reads TGTGCCAGCAGCCAAGATTTAGGCTTAGCCTACGAGCAGTACTTC. This gives the protein CASSQDLGLAYEQYF.

This clonotype was counted a single time. The chain couples TRBV28 to TRBJ2-4; D is possibly TRBD2 (5 bases). Germline assignment: CDR1 MDHEN and CDR2 SYDVKM. The CDR3 runs to 13 residues. Trimming removed 11 bases at V and 3 bases at J, with 14 bases between. DNA for the CDR3: TGTGCCGTCGTGTCCGAGGGCAAAAACATTCAGTACTTC. Amino acid sequence: CAVVSEGKNIQYF.

The chain combines TRBV7-9 with TRBJ1-5; TRBD1 matches at 9 bases. J lost 4 bases, V lost 5 bases, and 6 bases had no gene match. The CDR3 runs to 15 residues. Germline V gene data show CDR1 as SEHNR and CDR2 as FQNEAQ (reference sequence). The CDR3 DNA reads TGTGCCAGCAGCGGAGGGACAGGGAGTAATCAGCCCCAGCATTTT. Amino acid sequence: CASSGGTGSNQPQHF.

This clonotype occurred a few times. This chain connects TRBV5-1 to TRBJ1-1, with TRBD1 matching over 7 bases. Germline loops: CDR1 SGHRS, CDR2 YFSETQ. V was clipped by 6 bases and J by 3 bases; unmatched bases: 8. The CDR3 consists of 14 residues. CDR3 nucleotides: TGCGCCAGCAACGAGGGGGCGCGGCACACTGAAGCTTTCTTT. It specifies CASNEGARHTEAFF.